This T cell receptor (beta chain) was captured in a study of Graves' ophthalmopathy and Graves' hyperthyroidism. Across the whole study: Hyperthyroidism qualified as stable when ophthalmopathy did not develop within 18 months of follow-up.

This clonotype was counted many times. Its antigen is unknown. RNA transcripts were the source from which TCR beta CDR3 regions were amplified. First-round RT-PCR with HTBI primers preceded a second-round multiplex PCR. One entry per CDR3 protein, called by TCRdb with MiXCR from the multiplex PCR reads. The sample includes 500,000 to 600,000 distinct CDR3 sequences, under 40% of them seen just once. Whole-study results and caveats: Sensitivity reached more than 70% and specificity approximately 78% when the model predicted ophthalmopathy progression. Classification of ophthalmopathy versus stable hyperthyroidism by a 13-signature model yielded approximately 90% sensitivity and roughly 81% specificity.

Diagnosis relied on clinical symptoms, serum thyroxine, TRAb, thyroid ultrasound and orbital computed tomography. CDR3 length equals 13 residues. CDR1 SGHTA and CDR2 FQGNSA come from the germline V gene. The V gene lost 2 bases and the J gene lost 9 bases, with 13 bases spanning the gap. The receptor was derived from an adult man with Graves' hyperthyroidism. Material for sequencing was peripheral blood or thyroid tissue (not recorded which). J is TRBJ2-5 and V is TRBV7-2; tentative D call: TRBD2 (5 bases). The CDR3 spells CASSLIETGAQYF. Written as DNA, the CDR3 is TGTGCCAGCAGCTTAATAGAGACCGGGGCCCAGTACTTC.